The 2 T cell receptor beta chains below all came from one sample that was sequenced in a study of chemoradiotherapy in HPV16-positive cancers. The assay was immunoSEQ multiplex PCR, and TCRdb's table has in-frame clones only and misses some. Among 25,000 to 30,000 clones listed, roughly 92% were seen once. Sample: blood, taken from a patient who underwent chemoradiotherapy. These receptors were collected from a human donor with HPV-associated anogenital cancer.

The chain joins TRBV5-1 to TRBJ2-2; weak D call: TRBD2 (6 bases). CDR1 is SGHRS, CDR2 YFSETQ, per germline. Trimming cost V 5 bases and J 2 bases, with 13 bases left between them. This CDR3 is built from 15 residues. The CDR3 bases are TGCGCCAGCAGGTCTTCGGGACTCAACACCGGGGAGCTGTTTTTT. As protein: CASRSSGLNTGELFF.

The V and J genes are TRBV4-1 and TRBJ1-1, with 7 positions matching TRBD1. Germline V lookup: CDR1 MGHRA, CDR2 YSYEKL. V shed 4 bases, J shed 5 bases, and the junction held 7 bases outside the gene matches. The CDR3 covers 14 residues. CDR3 sequence (DNA): TGCGCCAGCAGCCCTGGACAGGATACGACTGAAGCTTTCTTT. Translation gives CASSPGQDTTEAFF.